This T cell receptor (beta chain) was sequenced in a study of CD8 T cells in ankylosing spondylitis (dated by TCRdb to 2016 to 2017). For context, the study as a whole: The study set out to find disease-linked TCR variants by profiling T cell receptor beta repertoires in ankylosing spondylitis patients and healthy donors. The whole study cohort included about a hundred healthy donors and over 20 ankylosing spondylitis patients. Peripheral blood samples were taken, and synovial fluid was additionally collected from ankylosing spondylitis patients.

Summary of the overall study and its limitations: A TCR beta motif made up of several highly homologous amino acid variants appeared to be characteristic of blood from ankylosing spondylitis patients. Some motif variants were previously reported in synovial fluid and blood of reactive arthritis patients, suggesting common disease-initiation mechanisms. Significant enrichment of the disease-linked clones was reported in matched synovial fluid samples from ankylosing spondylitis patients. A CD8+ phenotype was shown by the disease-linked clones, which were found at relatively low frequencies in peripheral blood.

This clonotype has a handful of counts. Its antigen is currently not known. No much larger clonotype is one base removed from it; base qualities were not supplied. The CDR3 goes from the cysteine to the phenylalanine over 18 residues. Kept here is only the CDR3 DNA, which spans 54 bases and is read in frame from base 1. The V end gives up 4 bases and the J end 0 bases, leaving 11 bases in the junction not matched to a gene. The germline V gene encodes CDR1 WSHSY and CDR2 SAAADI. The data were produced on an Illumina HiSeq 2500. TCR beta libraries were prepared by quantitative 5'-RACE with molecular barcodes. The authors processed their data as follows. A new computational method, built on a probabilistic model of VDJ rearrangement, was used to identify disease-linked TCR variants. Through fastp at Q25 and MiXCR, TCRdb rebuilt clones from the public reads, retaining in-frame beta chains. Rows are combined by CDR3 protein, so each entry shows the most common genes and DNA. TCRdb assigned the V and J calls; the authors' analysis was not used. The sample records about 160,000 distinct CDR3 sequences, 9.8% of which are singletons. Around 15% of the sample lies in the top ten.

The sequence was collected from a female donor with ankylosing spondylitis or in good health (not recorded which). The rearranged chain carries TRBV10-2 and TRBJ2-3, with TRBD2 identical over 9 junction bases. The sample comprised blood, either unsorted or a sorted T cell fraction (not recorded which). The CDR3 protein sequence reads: CASSGTVLAGASTDTQYF. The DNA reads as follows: TGCGCCAGCAGTGGAACGGTCTTAGCGGGAGCCAGCACAGATACGCAGTATTTT.